The rows below give T cell receptor beta chains drawn from one sample of a study of cytomegalovirus exposure and HLA in healthy donors. Sequencing used immunoSEQ multiplex PCR; TCRdb keeps in-frame clones, though not all of them. The top ten hold around 1.3% of the sample, which has some 140,000 clones, 77% seen once. The sample comprised PBMCs. The receptors derive from a woman aged 40 to 55 in good health and CMV-seronegative. Each CDR3 is given with its conserved first and last residue. Fields, in order: V gene, J gene, CDR3 protein.

TRBV5-4	TRBJ1-2	CASRSTGGRLDGYTF
TRBV5-6	TRBJ1-4	CASSFTLTDATNEKLFF
TRBV7-7	TRBJ2-1	CASSPLQRGNEQFF
TRBV21-1	TRBJ1-2	CASSKEGGGNGYTF
TRBV28	TRBJ1-4	CASSFEDRDEKLFF
TRBV18	TRBJ1-5	CASSPPSGNNQPQHF
TRBV11-1	TRBJ2-3	CASSGRITDTQYF
TRBV5-6	TRBJ1-5	CASSERGGSQPQHF
TRBV11-1	TRBJ1-6	CASSLAGQRTNSPLHF
TRBV4-1	TRBJ1-5	CASSQDSTGDWQPQHF
TRBV25-1	TRBJ2-2	CASSEFRGDMGELFF
TRBV4-3	TRBJ2-3	CASSQQRLADTQYF
TRBV18	TRBJ2-7	CASSPLGTAYEQYF
TRBV27	TRBJ2-7	CASSFRDRGRYEQYF
TRBV4-2	TRBJ2-2	CASSQGTTNTGELFF
TRBV14	TRBJ2-7	CASGVAGGSEQYF
TRBV10-3	TRBJ2-5	CAISESTKTQYF
TRBV10-1	TRBJ2-7	CASSDAGQGVDEQYF
TRBV7-7	TRBJ2-5	CASRAGGEETQYF
TRBV5-4	TRBJ1-6	CASSLRDRNSPLHF
TRBV7-2	TRBJ1-1	CASSLQDNTEAFF
TRBV29-1	TRBJ2-1	CSVEDGGPSSYNEQFF
TRBV28	TRBJ1-1	CASRRETSNTEAFF
TRBV6-6	TRBJ2-1	CASSLIAGGSYNEQFF
TRBV9	TRBJ1-6	CASSEGTPGNSPLHF
TRBV13	TRBJ1-4	CASSSDRGPEKLFF
TRBV5-1	TRBJ2-7	CASSLISGQGIHEQYF
TRBV18	TRBJ2-7	CASSPRDRGREQYF
TRBV6-6	TRBJ2-3	CASSSRDRATDTQYF
TRBV6-5	TRBJ2-7	CASRGTSGAYEQYF
TRBV29-1	TRBJ1-2	CSVGPGQLLGGYTF
TRBV30	TRBJ2-3	CAWSVGEWVSTDTQYF
TRBV7-9	TRBJ2-3	CASSHTDTQYF
TRBV29-1	TRBJ1-1	CSVEAGGFTEAFF
TRBV6-4	TRBJ2-3	CASSVSPSSTDTQYF
TRBV27	TRBJ1-1	CASSSQTGRWNTEAFF
TRBV13	TRBJ1-3	CASSLTGQGRRNTIYF
TRBV25-1	TRBJ2-5	CASSEGQGPQGTQYF
TRBV4-3	TRBJ1-1	CASSQERGRRAFF
TRBV19	TRBJ1-5	CASSMLDFGGQPQHF
TRBV7-9	TRBJ1-2	CASSLDQGFYGYTF
TRBV10-3	TRBJ2-2	CAIRGEDTGELFF
TRBV11-2	TRBJ1-3	CASSLGQGNTIYF
TRBV6-1	TRBJ1-4	CASSATGGGEKLFF
TRBV30	TRBJ1-2	CAWERNGYTF
TRBV6-5	TRBJ2-3	CASSWDRITDTQYF
TRBV25-1	TRBJ2-2	CASRNDPGNTGELFF
TRBV6-1	TRBJ1-4	CASTLRGAGNEKLFF
TRBV7-9	TRBJ1-6	CASSLRPGTGGGTPLHF
TRBV7-9	TRBJ2-5	CASRGTGETQYF
TRBV2	TRBJ2-7	CASTRTDSYEQYF
TRBV6-1	TRBJ1-6	CASSFRTGDNSPLHF
TRBV7-2	TRBJ2-5	CASSLWGGKETQYF